The 25 T cell receptor beta chains listed next were all sequenced from one sample in a study of CD8+CD57+ T cells in acquired aplastic anemia. Genomic DNA served as template for TCR beta VDJ and CDR3 profiling. One entry per CDR3 protein, called by TCRdb with MiXCR from the reads. This sample has some 210,000 distinct CDR3 sequences; around 63% occur once, and the top ten carry 25% to 30%. Input material: sorted CD4+, CD8+, or CD8+CD57+ T cells (not recorded which) from PBMCs. The receptor source for this set is a human donor in good health.

The V and J genes are TRBV24-1 and TRBJ1-5; weak D call: TRBD1 (5 bases). The CDR3 runs 14 residues. The germline V and J ends were trimmed by 6 bases and 7 bases, with 15 bases remaining between them. Germline V gene data show CDR1 as KGHDR and CDR2 as SFDVKD. The CDR3 is CATSIRGESQPQHF. The CDR3 bases are TGTGCCACCAGTATCCGGGGGGAGAGCCAGCCCCAGCATTTT.

This clonotype was recorded a few times. The V gene is TRBV29-1, the J gene TRBJ2-1; a weak D match, TRBD1 (5 bases). The CDR3 length is 11 residues. CDR1 is SQVTM, CDR2 ANQGSEA, per germline. V was pared by 4 bases and J by 8 bases, with 9 bases between. CDR3 nucleotide sequence: TGCAGCGTTGGTGTAGGGGATGAGCAGTTCTTC. Its translation is CSVGVGDEQFF.

The CDR3 sequence is CASSFGSGQPQHF. CDR3 sequence (DNA): TGCGCCAGCAGCTTTGGATCGGGGCAGCCCCAGCATTTT. The genes are TRBV5-1 and TRBJ1-5; no firm D call. The V gene's germline CDR1 is SGHRS and CDR2 YFSETQ. This CDR3 is 13 amino acids long. Deletions cut 2 bases from V and 7 bases from J, with 10 bases between.

V usage is TRBV9 and J usage is TRBJ2-7; D perhaps matches TRBD2 (5 bases). Germline assignment: CDR1 SGDLS and CDR2 YYNGEE. The CDR3 totals 16 residues. The V and J ends lost 3 bases and 2 bases respectively, with 18 bases between them. The CDR3 protein is CASSDIISSSPYEQYF. The DNA for the CDR3 is TGTGCCAGCAGCGACATCATCTCTAGCTCCCCCTACGAGCAGTACTTC. The variable domain in full, with the rest retrieved from reference TRBV9 and TRBJ2-7, is DSGVTQTPKHLITATGQRVTLRCSPRSGDLSVYWYQQSLDQGLQFLIQYYNGEERAKGNILERFSAQQFPDLHSELNLSSLELGDSALYFCASSDIISSSPYEQYFGPGTRLTVT.

Regarding this clonotype: A much larger clone sits a single nucleotide away, making a read error possible. V gene TRBV12-3 or TRBV12-4 combines with J gene TRBJ1-6; D gene unclear. Between the trimmed V and J ends, which lost 4 bases and 6 bases, there was a span of 13 bases. This CDR3 spans 15 amino acids. CDR3 sequence: CASSYGQLGNSPLHF. The CDR3 coding sequence is TGTGCCAGCAGTTACGGGCAGTTGGGTAATTCACCCCTCCACTTT.

The CDR3 loop reads CSVGGPTLYEKLFF. The CDR3 DNA reads TGCAGCGTTGGAGGGCCTACTCTATATGAAAAACTGTTTTTT. The chain joins TRBV29-1 to TRBJ1-4; D not certain. Germline V gives CDR1 SQVTM, CDR2 ANQGSEA. Trimming left V 4 bases short and J 6 bases short, with 15 bases between. The CDR3 covers 14 residues.

The chain couples TRBV11-1 to TRBJ1-2; weak D call: TRBD1 (5 bases). The CDR3 sequence is 14 residues long. Deletions cut 11 bases from V and 0 bases from J, with 16 bases between. Germline V CDR1 and CDR2: SGHAT, FQDESV (reference sequence). The CDR3 nucleotides read TGTGCCGGGGGGGTAGAGGGAACTAACTATGGCTACACCTTC. Translation: CAGGVEGTNYGYTF.

As concerns this clonotype: This sequence may be a read error, since a much larger clone differs from it by one base. The V call is TRBV14, the J call TRBJ2-2; no firm D call. CDR1 and CDR2 from the germline V gene are SGHDN and FVKESK. V was clipped by 1 base and J by 1 base, with 7 bases between them. The CDR3 totals 15 residues. This CDR3 reads CASSQGYRNTGELFF. CDR3 sequence (DNA): TGTGCCAGCAGCCAAGGTTACAGGAACACCGGGGAGCTGTTTTTT.

The table lists this clonotype with many counts. V and J are TRBV7-6 and TRBJ1-4; a weak D match, TRBD1 (6 bases). V was shortened by 3 bases and J by 7 bases, with 15 bases between the two germline ends. Germline V gives CDR1 SGHVS, CDR2 FNYEAQ. The CDR3 consists of 15 residues. CDR3 DNA sequence: TGTGCCAGCAGCTTTCCAGGGGTGGGTGGTGAAAAACTGTTTTTT. Its translation: CASSFPGVGGEKLFF.

The chain carries TRBV2 and TRBJ2-7; no clear D. This CDR3 is 13 amino acids long. In germline, CDR1 is SNHLY, CDR2 FYNNEI. In DNA, the CDR3 is TGTGCTTCAGCAGTGGTACCTGCCGGCGAGCAGTACTTC. It translates to CASAVVPAGEQYF.

V is TRBV20-1 and J is TRBJ2-7; 10 positions agree with TRBD1. Looked up from germline, CDR1 is DFQATT and CDR2 is SNEGSKA (reference sequence). V was pared by 5 bases and J by 3 bases, with 7 bases of the junction left unmatched. This CDR3 region has 14 residues. The chain's CDR3 is CSADLGQGVYEQYF. DNA of the CDR3: TGCAGTGCTGATCTAGGACAGGGGGTCTACGAGCAGTACTTC.

The chain joins TRBV10-3 to TRBJ2-1; tentative D call: TRBD1 (6 bases). V was cut by 1 base and J by 7 bases, with 14 bases left in between. Germline assignment: CDR1 ENHRY and CDR2 SYGVKD. CDR3 length: 15 residues. CDR3 sequence reads: CAISEFGDTGNEQFF. Written as DNA, the CDR3 is TGTGCCATCAGTGAGTTTGGGGACACGGGGAATGAGCAGTTCTTC.

This chain links TRBV10-1 with TRBJ2-5; D may be TRBD1 (5 bases). Germline V gives CDR1 WNHNN, CDR2 SYGVQD (reference sequence). This CDR3 is built from 15 residues. V lost 10 bases and J lost 5, with 23 bases in between. In nucleotides, the CDR3 is TGCGCCATGTACGGAGAAGACAGCATCGGGGAGACCCAGTACTTC. Translating gives CAMYGEDSIGETQYF.

The chain combines TRBV5-1 with TRBJ1-4; tentative D call: TRBD1 (6 bases). V dropped 2 bases and J dropped 8 bases, with 16 bases sitting between them. The CDR3 has 15 amino acids. Germline V lookup: CDR1 SGHRS, CDR2 YFSETQ. The CDR3 sequence: CASSLNGTPREKLFF. The CDR3 DNA is TGCGCCAGCAGCTTAAACGGGACACCCAGGGAAAAACTGTTTTTT. The whole variable domain, remainder taken from reference TRBV5-1 and TRBJ1-4, is KAGVTQTPRYLIKTRGQQVTLSCSPISGHRSVSWYQQTPGQGLQFLFEYFSETQRNKGNFPGRFSGRQFSNSRSEMNVSTLELGDSALYLCASSLNGTPREKLFFGSGTQLSVL.

CDR3 protein: CASSLLVSGELFF. In DNA, the CDR3 is TGTGCCAGCAGCCTCCTTGTAAGCGGGGAGCTGTTTTTT. This sequence joins TRBV7-2 and TRBJ2-2; D unresolved. The V gene's germline CDR1 is SGHTA and CDR2 FQGNSA. The CDR3 runs 13 residues. Trimming removed 5 bases at V and 7 bases at J, with 11 bases between.

This chain uses TRBV5-1 with TRBJ2-7; 8 positions agree with TRBD1. Trimming removed 0 bases from V and 4 bases from J; junction bases left unmatched: 3. Per germline, CDR1 SGHRS and CDR2 YFSETQ. This CDR3 has 14 amino acids. The CDR3 region has the DNA TGCGCCAGCAGCTTGGGGACAGGGATTTACGAGCAGTACTTC. Its protein product is CASSLGTGIYEQYF.

The rearrangement uses TRBV19 and TRBJ2-7, with TRBD1 identical over 8 bases. Gene TRBJ2-5 matches the end of the DNA better, so the J call may be wrong. Germline V gene sequence: CDR1 LNHDA, CDR2 SQIVND (reference sequence). The CDR3 is 15 amino acids. CDR3 sequence reads: CASSPNTGGQETQYF. The CDR3 coding sequence is TGTGCCAGTAGTCCCAACACAGGGGGTCAAGAGACCCAGTACTTC.

This clonotype was seen a few times. V gene TRBV6-5 combines with J gene TRBJ2-7; 12 positions agree with TRBD1. The CDR3 has 14 amino acids. The V and J ends lost 5 bases and 9 bases, in that order; junction bases with no gene match: 8. CDR1 and CDR2 (germline): MNHEY, SVGAGI. The CDR3: CASSRMGQGAGQYF. The CDR3 DNA reads TGTGCCAGCAGTCGGATGGGACAGGGGGCTGGGCAGTACTTC.

The sample holds many counts of this clonotype. V usage is TRBV7-9 and J usage is TRBJ2-7; D not certain. Deletions cut 2 bases from V and 2 bases from J, with 7 bases between. Germline assignment: CDR1 SEHNR and CDR2 FQNEAQ (reference sequence). The CDR3 contains 13 residues. CDR3 sequence reads: CASSLPGTYEQYF. The CDR3 DNA reads TGTGCCAGCAGCTTACCTGGAACCTACGAGCAGTACTTC.

The chain is built from TRBV5-1 and TRBJ2-7; D may be TRBD1 (5 bases). The V and J ends lost 0 bases and 5 bases respectively, with 12 bases between them. CDR1 SGHRS and CDR2 YFSETQ come from the germline V gene. The CDR3 covers 14 residues. CDR3: CASSLGQFNDEQYF. CDR3 in DNA: TGCGCCAGCAGCTTGGGACAGTTTAACGACGAGCAGTACTTC.

This clonotype came up a few times. The chain carries TRBV27 and TRBJ1-2, with TRBD1 matching over 10 bases. The germline V gene encodes CDR1 MNHEY and CDR2 SMNVEV (reference sequence). The CDR3 consists of 14 residues. V shed 5 bases, J shed 5 bases, and the junction held 5 bases outside the gene matches. CDR3 loop: CASSPGTGAYGYTF. For the CDR3, the DNA is TGTGCCAGCAGTCCGGGGACAGGGGCTTATGGCTACACCTTC.

This chain links TRBV7-3 with TRBJ2-7; D is possibly TRBD1 (5 bases). With 6 bases removed from V and 0 bases from J, the gap between germline ends came to 15 bases. Germline values: CDR1 SGHTA, CDR2 FQGTGA. The CDR3 has 15 amino acids. This CDR3 is CASSLDRQGSYEQYF. The CDR3 region has the DNA TGTGCCAGCAGTTTGGATCGGCAGGGCTCCTACGAGCAGTACTTC.

This sequence joins TRBV20-1 and TRBJ1-6, with 9 bases fitting TRBD1. Trimming at V came to 3 bases and at J to 8 bases, leaving 8 bases not matched to a gene. The CDR3 is 15 residues long. Germline CDR1 DFQATT, CDR2 SNEGSKA (reference sequence). CDR3: CSASDRQGGYSPLHF. CDR3 coding DNA: TGCAGTGCTAGCGATAGACAGGGGGGGTATTCACCCCTCCACTTT.

This clonotype was seen ten or more times. The V gene is TRBV6-6, the J gene TRBJ2-7; a weak D match, TRBD2 (5 bases). The CDR3 runs to 12 residues. Trimming cost V 6 bases and J 4 bases, with 10 bases left between them. Germline V gives CDR1 MNHNY, CDR2 SVGAGI (reference sequence). CDR3 in DNA: TGTGCCAGCAGGCCGTCGGGGTACGAGCAGTACTTC. It yields the protein CASRPSGYEQYF.

This clonotype was seen repeatedly, ten times or more. V gene TRBV9 combines with J gene TRBJ1-6, with 9 nucleotides matching TRBD1. Germline V gene lookup returns CDR1 SGDLS and CDR2 YYNGEE. V gave up 4 bases and J gave up 1 base; unmatched junction bases: 9. CDR3 length: 18 residues. CDR3 bases: TGTGCCAGCAGCCCCCGGACAGGGGTCGGATCCTATAATTCACCCCTCCACTTT. Amino acid sequence: CASSPRTGVGSYNSPLHF.